This TCR beta chain was sequenced in a study of Ad26.COV2.S vaccination and SARS-CoV-2 variants. Whole-study results and caveats: Comparable non-spike TCR breadth was observed in vaccine and placebo recipients. TCR breadth and depth estimates may have understated total T cell responses.

To note about this clone: Its cognate antigen is unknown.

Sequencing was performed with immunoSEQ multiplex PCR; in TCRdb, only in-frame clones are kept and a portion is missing. There are a few hundred thousand clones in the sample; roughly 87% occur only once, and around 3.6% lies in the top ten. Treatment denoted: some 19 received Ad26.COV2.S at low or high dose, single or two shots; several received placebo; per-sample allocation not given. Specimen acquisition occurred on day 63 following the initial vaccine or placebo injection. This vaccine is an Ad26 vector that expresses the Wuhan-strain SARS-CoV-2 spike. The sequences come from peripheral blood, collected in a trial of Ad26.COV2.S vaccine versus placebo. The sequence came from a person aged 18 to 65 who received the Ad26.COV2.S COVID-19 vaccine or a placebo.

CDR3 sequence reads: CASSLPGGGAGDTQYF. DNA of the CDR3: TGTGCCAGCAGCCTCCCGGGCGGGGGGGCCGGAGATACGCAGTATTTT. V is TRBV7-2 and J is TRBJ2-3, with 9 nucleotides matching TRBD2. The CDR3 length is 16 residues. Germline lookup yields CDR1 SGHTA and CDR2 FQGNSA. V was clipped by 5 bases and J by 5 bases; unmatched bases: 11.